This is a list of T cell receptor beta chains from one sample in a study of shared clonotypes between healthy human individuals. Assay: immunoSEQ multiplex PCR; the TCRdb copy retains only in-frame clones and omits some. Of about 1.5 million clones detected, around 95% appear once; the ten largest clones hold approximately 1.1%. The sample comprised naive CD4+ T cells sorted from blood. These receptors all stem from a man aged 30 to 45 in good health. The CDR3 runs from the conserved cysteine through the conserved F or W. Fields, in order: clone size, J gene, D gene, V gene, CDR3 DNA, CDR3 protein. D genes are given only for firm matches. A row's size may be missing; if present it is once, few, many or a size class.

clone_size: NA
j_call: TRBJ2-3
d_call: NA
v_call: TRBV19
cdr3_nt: TGTGCCAGTAGTATAGGTTCTGTCCCCGCAGATACGCAGTATTTT
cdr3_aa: CASSIGSVPADTQYF

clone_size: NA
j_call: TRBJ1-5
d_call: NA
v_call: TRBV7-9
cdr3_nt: TGTGCCAGCAGCTCGCCAGGGTTTGACAATCAGCCCCAGCATTTT
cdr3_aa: CASSSPGFDNQPQHF

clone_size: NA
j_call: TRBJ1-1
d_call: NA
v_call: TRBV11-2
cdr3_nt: TGTGCCAGCAGCTTTACAGGGAACACTGAAGCTTTCTTT
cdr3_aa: CASSFTGNTEAFF

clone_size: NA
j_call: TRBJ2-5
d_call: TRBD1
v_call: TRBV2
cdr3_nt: TGTGCCAGCAGGCCAGGGGGCGTGGAGACCCAGTACTTC
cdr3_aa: CASRPGGVETQYF

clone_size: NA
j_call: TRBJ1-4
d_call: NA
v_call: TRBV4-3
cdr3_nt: TGCGCCAGCAGCCAAGATCTCGGGGTCTTAAAGGAAAAACTGTTTTTT
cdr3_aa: CASSQDLGVLKEKLFF

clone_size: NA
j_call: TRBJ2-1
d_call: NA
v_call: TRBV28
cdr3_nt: TGTGCCAGCAGAACAGGGAATGAGCAGTTCTTC
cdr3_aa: CASRTGNEQFF

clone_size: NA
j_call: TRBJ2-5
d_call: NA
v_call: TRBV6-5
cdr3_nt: TGTGCCAGCAAGGAGGTAACAGAAGAGACCCAGTACTTC
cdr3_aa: CASKEVTEETQYF

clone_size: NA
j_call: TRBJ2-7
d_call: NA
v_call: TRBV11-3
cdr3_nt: TGTGCCAGCAGCTTATCAGCACGACAGTTGTACGAGCAGTACTTC
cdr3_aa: CASSLSARQLYEQYF

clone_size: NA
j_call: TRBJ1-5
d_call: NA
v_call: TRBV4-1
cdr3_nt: TGCGCCAGCAGCCAGGTGAGAGGGAATCAGCCCCAGCATTTT
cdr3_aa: CASSQVRGNQPQHF

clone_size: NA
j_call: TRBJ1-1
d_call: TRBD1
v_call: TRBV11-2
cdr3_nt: TGTGCCAGCAGGCGGACAGGGAGAAACACTGAAGCTTTCTTT
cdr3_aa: CASRRTGRNTEAFF

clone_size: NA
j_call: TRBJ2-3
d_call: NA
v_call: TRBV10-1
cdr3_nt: TGCGCCAGCAGTGTAGCCGGCACAGATACGCAGTATTTT
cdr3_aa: CASSVAGTDTQYF

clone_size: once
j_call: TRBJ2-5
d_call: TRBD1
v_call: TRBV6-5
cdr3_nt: TGTGCCAGCTGCAGGGGGATGCAAGAGACCCAGTACTTC
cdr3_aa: CASCRGMQETQYF

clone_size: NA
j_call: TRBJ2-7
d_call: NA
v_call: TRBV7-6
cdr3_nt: TGTGCCAGCAGCTTAGGCCTAGGGGTGGACGAGCAGTACTTC
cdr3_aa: CASSLGLGVDEQYF

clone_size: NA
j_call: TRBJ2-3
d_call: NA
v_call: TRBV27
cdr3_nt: TGTGCCACTAAATCAAGGTTAAGCCCTTCGACAGATACGCAGTATTTT
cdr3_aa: CATKSRLSPSTDTQYF

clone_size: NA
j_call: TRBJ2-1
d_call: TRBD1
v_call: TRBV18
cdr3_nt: TGTGCCAGCTCACCAATTGGGGGACAGGGGGCCCATGAGCAGTTCTTC
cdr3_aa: CASSPIGGQGAHEQFF

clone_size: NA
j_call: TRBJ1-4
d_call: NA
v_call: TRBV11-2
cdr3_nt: TGTGCCAGCAGCTTTGTGCGGGTGTCCAAAAAACTGTTTTTT
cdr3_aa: CASSFVRVSKKLFF

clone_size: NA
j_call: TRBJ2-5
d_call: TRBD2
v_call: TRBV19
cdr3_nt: TGTGCCAGTAGTAGAGGGACTAAGCGTGTACAAGAGACCCAGTACTTC
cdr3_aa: CASSRGTKRVQETQYF

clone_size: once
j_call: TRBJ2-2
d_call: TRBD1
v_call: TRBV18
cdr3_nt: TGTGCCAGCTCACCCGGACAGGGGGACACCGGGGAGCTGTTTTTT
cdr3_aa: CASSPGQGDTGELFF

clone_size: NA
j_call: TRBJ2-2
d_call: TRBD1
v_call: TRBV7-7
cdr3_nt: TGTGCCACGCCGGGACAGGGGGCACCCGGGGAGCTGTTTTTT
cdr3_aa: CATPGQGAPGELFF

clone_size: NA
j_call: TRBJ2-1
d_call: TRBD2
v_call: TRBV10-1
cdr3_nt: TGCGCCAGCAGTGAGCCCGGGACTAGCGGGAGTAGCGAGCAGTTCTTC
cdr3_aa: CASSEPGTSGSSEQFF

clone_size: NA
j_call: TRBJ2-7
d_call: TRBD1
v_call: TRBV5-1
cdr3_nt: TGCGCCAGCAGCTCATCAGGGGGCGGGTACGAGCAGTACTTC
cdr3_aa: CASSSSGGGYEQYF

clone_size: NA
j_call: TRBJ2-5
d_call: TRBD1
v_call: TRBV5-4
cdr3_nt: TGTGCCAGCAGCAAACGACAGGGGGCAGAGACCCAGTACTTC
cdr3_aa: CASSKRQGAETQYF

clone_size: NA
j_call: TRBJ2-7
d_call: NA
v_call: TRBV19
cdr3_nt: TGTGCCAGTAGTATAGTAGAGGGGTGGTCCTACGAGCAGTACTTC
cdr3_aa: CASSIVEGWSYEQYF

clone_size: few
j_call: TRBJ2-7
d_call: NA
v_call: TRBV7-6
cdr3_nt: TGTGCCAGCAGCTTTAGCAGGGGGGCCTACGAGCAGTACTTC
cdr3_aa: CASSFSRGAYEQYF

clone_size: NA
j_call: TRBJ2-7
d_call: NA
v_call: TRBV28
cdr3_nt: TGTGCCAGCCATAGGAACTACGAGCAGTACTTC
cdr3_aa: CASHRNYEQYF

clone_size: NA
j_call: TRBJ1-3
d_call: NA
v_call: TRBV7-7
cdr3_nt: TGTGCCAGCAGCCCCAGGGGTATTTGGGGATTGGCTGGAAACACCATATATTTT
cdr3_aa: CASSPRGIWGLAGNTIYF

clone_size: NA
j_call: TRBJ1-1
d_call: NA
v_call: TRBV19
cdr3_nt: TGTGCCAGTAGTCCCCCCGGGAGGAAAACTGAAGCTTTCTTT
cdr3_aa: CASSPPGRKTEAFF

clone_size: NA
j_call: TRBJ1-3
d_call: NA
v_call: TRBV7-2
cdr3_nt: TGTGCCAGCGGCCAGGCAGGGAGCTCTGGAAACACCATATATTTT
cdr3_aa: CASGQAGSSGNTIYF

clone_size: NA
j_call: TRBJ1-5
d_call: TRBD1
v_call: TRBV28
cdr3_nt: TGTGCCAGCAGGCGAACCGGGACAGGGGCCATAGCCTATAGCAATCAGCCCCAGCATTTT
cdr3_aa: CASRRTGTGAIAYSNQPQHF

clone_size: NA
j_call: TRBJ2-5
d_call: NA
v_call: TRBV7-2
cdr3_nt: TGTGCCAGCAGCTTATGGGCGGGGCAAGAGACCCAGTACTTC
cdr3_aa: CASSLWAGQETQYF

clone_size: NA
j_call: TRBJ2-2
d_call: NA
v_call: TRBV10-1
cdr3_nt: TGCGCCAGCAGTGAAGACAGACCAAACACCGGGGAGCTGTTTTTT
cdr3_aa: CASSEDRPNTGELFF

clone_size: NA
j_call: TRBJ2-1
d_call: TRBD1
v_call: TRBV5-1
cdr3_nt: TGCGCCAGCAGCTCCCGGGACAGCTCCTACAATGAGCAGTTCTTC
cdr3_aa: CASSSRDSSYNEQFF

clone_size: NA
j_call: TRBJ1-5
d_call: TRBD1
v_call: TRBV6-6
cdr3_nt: TGTGCCAGCAGTCGACAGGGATTCAATCAGCCCCAGCATTTT
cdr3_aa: CASSRQGFNQPQHF

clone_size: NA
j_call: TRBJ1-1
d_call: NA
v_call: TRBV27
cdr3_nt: TGTGCCAGCAGTTCCCCCCTACGGGGGCTGAACACTGAAGCTTTCTTT
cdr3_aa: CASSSPLRGLNTEAFF

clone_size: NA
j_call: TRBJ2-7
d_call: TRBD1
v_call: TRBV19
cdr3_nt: TGTGCCAGTAGAAGGACAGGGATAACCTACGAGCAGTACTTC
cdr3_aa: CASRRTGITYEQYF

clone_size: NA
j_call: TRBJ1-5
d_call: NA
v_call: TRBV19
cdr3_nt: TGTGCCAGTAGGGGAGGGGCTCTGCAGCCCCAGCATTTT
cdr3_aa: CASRGGALQPQHF

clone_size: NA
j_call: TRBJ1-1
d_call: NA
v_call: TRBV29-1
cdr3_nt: TGCAGCGTTGAAACCCGACAGAGCACTGAAGCTTTCTTT
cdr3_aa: CSVETRQSTEAFF

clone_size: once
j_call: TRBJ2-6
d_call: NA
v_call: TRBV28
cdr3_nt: TGTGCCAGCTTTGACTCCTCTGGGGCCAACGTCCTGACTTTC
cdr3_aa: CASFDSSGANVLTF

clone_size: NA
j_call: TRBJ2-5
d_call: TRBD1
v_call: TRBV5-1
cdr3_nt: TGCGCCAGCAGTTTACAGGGGGAGGAGACCCAGTACTTC
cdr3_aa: CASSLQGEETQYF

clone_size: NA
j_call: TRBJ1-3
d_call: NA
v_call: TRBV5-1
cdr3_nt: TGCGCCAGCAGCTTGGTCGGACAGCTTACCTCTGGAAACACCATATATTTT
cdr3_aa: CASSLVGQLTSGNTIYF

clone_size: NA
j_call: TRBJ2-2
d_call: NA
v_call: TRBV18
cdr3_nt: TGTGCCAGCTCACCTAACGCAGGGGACACCGGGGAGCTGTTTTTT
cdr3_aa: CASSPNAGDTGELFF

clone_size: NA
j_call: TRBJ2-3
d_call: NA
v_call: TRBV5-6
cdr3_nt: TGTGCCAGCAGCTCGGGGACCTCAACAGATACGCAGTATTTT
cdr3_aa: CASSSGTSTDTQYF

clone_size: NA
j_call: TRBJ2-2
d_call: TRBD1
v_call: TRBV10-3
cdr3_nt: TGTGCCATCAGTCCGGGACAGGGAGTCAAGCCGAACACCGGGGAGCTGTTTTTT
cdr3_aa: CAISPGQGVKPNTGELFF

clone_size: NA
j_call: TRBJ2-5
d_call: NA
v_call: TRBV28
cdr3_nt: TGTGCCAGCAAGAACTCCTGGGGCGTAGAGACCCAGTACTTC
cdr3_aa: CASKNSWGVETQYF

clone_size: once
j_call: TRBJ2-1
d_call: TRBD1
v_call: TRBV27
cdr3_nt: TGTGCCAGCAGTTTAACTCGGGACAGTTCCTACAATGAGCAGTTCTTC
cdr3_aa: CASSLTRDSSYNEQFF

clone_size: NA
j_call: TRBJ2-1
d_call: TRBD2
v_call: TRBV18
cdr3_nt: TGTGCCAGCTCACCTCTGGGTGGACTAGCGGGACTTTGGGCCTCCTACAATGAGCAGTTCTTC
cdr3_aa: CASSPLGGLAGLWASYNEQFF

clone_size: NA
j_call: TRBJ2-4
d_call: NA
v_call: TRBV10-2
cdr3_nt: TGCGCCAGCAGTGAACAGGGCCTCGCCAAAAACATTCAGTACTTC
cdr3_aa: CASSEQGLAKNIQYF

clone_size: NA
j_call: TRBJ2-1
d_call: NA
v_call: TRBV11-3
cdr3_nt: TGTGCCAGCAGCACGGGAGCCGGTAATGAGCAGTTCTTC
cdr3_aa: CASSTGAGNEQFF

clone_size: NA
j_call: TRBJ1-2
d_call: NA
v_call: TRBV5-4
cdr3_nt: TGTGCCAGCAGCTCCCGCGTGGGAGGCAACTATGGCTACACCTTC
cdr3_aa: CASSSRVGGNYGYTF

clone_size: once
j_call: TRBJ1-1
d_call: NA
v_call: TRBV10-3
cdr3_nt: TGTGCCACTCTTCGAGAGGCGAACACTGAAGCTTTCTTT
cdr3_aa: CATLREANTEAFF

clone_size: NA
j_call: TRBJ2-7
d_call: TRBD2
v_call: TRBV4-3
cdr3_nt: TGCGCCAGCAGCCAAGATGCGCGGGAGGAGTACGAGCAGTACTTC
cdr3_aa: CASSQDAREEYEQYF

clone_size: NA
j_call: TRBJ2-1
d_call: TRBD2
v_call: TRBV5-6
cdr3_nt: TGTGCCAGCAGCACCCCTCGGGGGGGCAATGAGCAGTTCTTC
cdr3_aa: CASSTPRGGNEQFF